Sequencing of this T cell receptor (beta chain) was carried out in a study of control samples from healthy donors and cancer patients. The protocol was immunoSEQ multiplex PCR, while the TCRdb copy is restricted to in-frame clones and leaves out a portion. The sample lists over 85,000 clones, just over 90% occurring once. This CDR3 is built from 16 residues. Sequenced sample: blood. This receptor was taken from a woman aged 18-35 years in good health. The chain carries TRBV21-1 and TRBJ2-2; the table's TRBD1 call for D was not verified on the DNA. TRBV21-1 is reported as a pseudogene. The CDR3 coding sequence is TGTGCCAGCAGCACCCGGACAGGGGGCGAGGCCGGGGAGCTGTTTTTT. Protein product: CASSTRTGGEAGELFF.